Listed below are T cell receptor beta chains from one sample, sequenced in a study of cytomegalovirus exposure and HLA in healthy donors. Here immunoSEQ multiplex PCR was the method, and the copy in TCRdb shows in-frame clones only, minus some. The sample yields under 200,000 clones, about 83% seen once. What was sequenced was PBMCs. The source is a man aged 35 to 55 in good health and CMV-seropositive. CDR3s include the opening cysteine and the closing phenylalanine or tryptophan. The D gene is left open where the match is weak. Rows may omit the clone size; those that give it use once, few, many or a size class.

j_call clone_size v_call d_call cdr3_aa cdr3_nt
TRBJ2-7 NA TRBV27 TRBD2 CASSPLAGSYEQYF TGTGCCAGCAGTCCACTAGCGGGATCCTACGAGCAGTACTTC
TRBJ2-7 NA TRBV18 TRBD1 CASSLTGQHTYEQYF TGTGCCAGCTCATTAACGGGACAGCACACCTACGAGCAGTACTTC
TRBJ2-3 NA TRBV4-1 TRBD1 CASSRGQGTTDTQYF TGCGCCAGCAGCCGTGGACAGGGTACCACAGATACGCAGTATTTT
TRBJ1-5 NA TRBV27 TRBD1 CASSLSRTGGGQPQHF TGTGCCAGCAGTTTATCCCGGACAGGGGGAGGACAGCCCCAGCATTTT
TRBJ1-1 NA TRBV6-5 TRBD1 CASSYRGQGTEAFF TGTGCCAGCAGTTACAGGGGACAGGGGACTGAAGCTTTCTTT
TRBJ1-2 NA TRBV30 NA CAWSPRGGKNYGYTF TGTGCCTGGAGTCCGAGGGGGGGTAAGAACTATGGCTACACCTTC
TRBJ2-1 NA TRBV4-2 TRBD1 CASSQSTGTGGNEQFF TGTGCCAGCAGCCAAAGCACCGGGACAGGGGGCAATGAGCAGTTCTTC
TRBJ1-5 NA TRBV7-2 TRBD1 CASSATGSSNQPQHF TGTGCCAGCAGCGCGACAGGGAGTAGCAATCAGCCCCAGCATTTT
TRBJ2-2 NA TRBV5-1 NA CASSLMLGIGGTGELFF TGCGCCAGCAGCTTGATGCTGGGGATCGGAGGCACCGGGGAGCTGTTTTTT
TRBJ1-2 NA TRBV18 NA CASSPETQVNYGYTF TGTGCCAGCTCACCAGAGACACAAGTGAACTATGGCTACACCTTC
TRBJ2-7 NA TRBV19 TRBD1 CASSTSGQGWYEQYF TGTGCCAGTAGCACGAGCGGACAGGGGTGGTACGAGCAGTACTTC
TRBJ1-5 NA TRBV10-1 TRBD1 CASNPGQVPYSNQPQHF TGCGCCAGCAACCCGGGACAGGTTCCCTATAGCAATCAGCCCCAGCATTTT
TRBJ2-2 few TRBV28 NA CASSTTEELFF TGTGCCAGCAGTACTACCGAGGAGCTGTTTTTT
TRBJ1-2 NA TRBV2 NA CASNIRGSNYGYTF TGTGCCAGCAATATCAGGGGATCTAACTATGGCTACACCTTC
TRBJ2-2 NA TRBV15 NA CATSGTATGELFF TGTGCCACCAGCGGTACAGCCACCGGGGAGCTGTTTTTT
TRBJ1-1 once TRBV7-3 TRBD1 CASSPRPQGDITEAFF TGTGCCAGCAGCCCCCGTCCCCAGGGGGATATCACTGAAGCTTTCTTT
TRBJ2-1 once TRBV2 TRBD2 CASSTSGSYNEQFF TGTGCCAGTTCAACTAGCGGCTCCTACAATGAGCAGTTCTTC